These T cell receptor beta chains were read from a single sample in a study of monozygotic twins with inflammatory bowel disease. Reanalyzing the 5' RACE reads, TCRdb keeps one entry per CDR3 protein, without DNA. This sample's clone table lists 350,000 to 500,000 distinct CDR3 sequences. Sequencing was carried out using blood. All receptors derive from a human donor with ulcerative colitis or Crohn's disease, or a healthy co-twin of an affected twin (not recorded which). Each CDR3 is given with its conserved first and last residue.

j_gene: TRBJ1-1; v_gene: TRBV27; CDR3aa: CASRGVWSEAFF
j_gene: TRBJ2-1; v_gene: TRBV20-1; CDR3aa: CSASPRGNRYNEQFF
j_gene: TRBJ1-4; v_gene: TRBV20-1; CDR3aa: CSARWGTATTNEKLFF
j_gene: TRBJ2-5; v_gene: TRBV6-1; CDR3aa: CASNSPAWETQYF
j_gene: TRBJ2-1; v_gene: TRBV3-1; CDR3aa: CASSPLADPSLEQFF
j_gene: TRBJ1-5; v_gene: TRBV4-3; CDR3aa: CASSQDLTGQPQHF
j_gene: TRBJ2-3; v_gene: TRBV4-3; CDR3aa: CASSQDIRLAGSDTQYF
j_gene: TRBJ2-5; v_gene: TRBV28; CDR3aa: CASTPEGKETQYF
j_gene: TRBJ1-1; v_gene: TRBV7-3; CDR3aa: CASSLNSGSDTEAFF
j_gene: TRBJ1-2; v_gene: TRBV4-1; CDR3aa: CASSQEGYKDIYGYTF
j_gene: TRBJ2-3; v_gene: TRBV6-2/TRBV6-3; CDR3aa: CASSYTEADTQYF
j_gene: TRBJ2-3; v_gene: TRBV7-2; CDR3aa: CASSWGYERITDTQYF
j_gene: TRBJ2-7; v_gene: TRBV25-1; CDR3aa: CASSVTLQTYEQYF
j_gene: TRBJ2-3; v_gene: TRBV7-9; CDR3aa: CASSSQGGLTDTQYF
j_gene: TRBJ2-7; v_gene: TRBV3-1; CDR3aa: CASSSRDSTYEQYF
j_gene: TRBJ1-6; v_gene: TRBV6-1; CDR3aa: CASSNRAELHF
j_gene: TRBJ2-7; v_gene: TRBV5-1; CDR3aa: CASRPILRYEQYF
j_gene: TRBJ2-1; v_gene: TRBV7-3; CDR3aa: CASSLEGTSGRSEQFF
j_gene: TRBJ1-5; v_gene: TRBV28; CDR3aa: CASSPDSATRPQHF